Shown below are 28 T cell receptor beta chains from a single sample sequenced in a study of a mutant IDH1 vaccine in newly diagnosed glioma. Indicated time point: week 47, end of study. What each vaccine dose contained was 300 ug of mutant IDH1 20-mer peptide, accompanied by topical imiquimod. Generated by immunoSEQ multiplex PCR, the TCRdb table keeps only in-frame clones and is missing some. The sample yields 40,000 to 45,000 clones, approximately 79% seen once. Their recognized antigens are unknown. Sequencing used PBMCs, obtained from a glioma patient whose treatment included an IDH1 peptide vaccine. The receptor set was obtained from a man aged 18 to 30 with glioma. Some clones in this sample may be carry-over from other donors' samples.

The gene calls are TRBV15 and TRBJ1-2, with D perhaps matching TRBD1 (5 bases). V was pared by 0 bases and J by 2 bases, with 22 bases between. The germline V gene encodes CDR1 LNHNV and CDR2 YYDKDF (reference sequence). The CDR3 covers 19 residues. CDR3 DNA: TGTGCCACCAGCAGAGATCTGGGGGTAGAGGGAAGATGGAACTATGGCTACACCTTC. This codes for CATSRDLGVEGRWNYGYTF.

This chain uses TRBV19 with TRBJ1-5, with a weak D call TRBD1 (6 bases). The CDR3 has 14 amino acids. Trimming pared 3 bases from V and 2 bases from J, leaving 8 bases between. Germline CDR1 is LNHDA and CDR2 is SQIVND (reference sequence). The CDR3 coding sequence is TGTGCCAGTAGTATTCGACAGGGCAATCAGCCCCAGCATTTT. Translating gives CASSIRQGNQPQHF.

J is TRBJ1-5 and V is TRBV7-9, with D perhaps TRBD1 (6 bases). With 3 bases removed from V and 4 bases from J, the gap between germline ends came to 7 bases. Germline V gene sequence: CDR1 SEHNR, CDR2 FQNEAQ (reference sequence). The CDR3 totals 13 residues. The CDR3 DNA follows: TGTGCCAGCAGCTTGCAGGGGAATCAGCCCCAGCATTTT. Protein product: CASSLQGNQPQHF. The whole variable domain, remainder taken from reference TRBV7-9 and TRBJ1-5, is DTGVSQNPRHKITKRGQNVTFRCDPISEHNRLYWYRQTLGQGPEFLTYFQNEAQLEKSRLLSDRFSAERPKGSFSTLEIQRTEQGDSAMYLCASSLQGNQPQHFGDGTRLSIL.

The chain employs TRBV6-5 and TRBJ1-4; TRBD1 matches at 10 bases. J was trimmed by 12 bases and V by 0 bases; bases with no gene match: 7. The germline V gene has CDR1 MNHEY and CDR2 SVGAGI. This CDR3 has 15 amino acids. The CDR3 loop reads CASSYSTGGFEELFF. In nucleotides, the CDR3 is TGTGCCAGCAGTTACTCGACAGGGGGCTTTGAGGAACTGTTTTTT.

The chain has TRBV5-8 and TRBJ2-6; 9 nucleotides align to TRBD1. V lost 3 bases to trimming and J lost 0 bases; unmatched junction nucleotides: 7. Germline V gene sequence: CDR1 SGHTS, CDR2 YDEGEE. This CDR3 is 18 amino acids long. The CDR3 reads CASSYRTGAFSGANVLTF. CDR3 bases: TGTGCCAGCAGCTACCGGACAGGGGCCTTCTCTGGGGCCAACGTCCTGACTTTC. Variable domain in full (rest from reference TRBV5-8 and TRBJ2-6): EAGVTQSPTHLIKTRGQQATLRCSPISGHTSVYWYQQALGLGLQFLLWYDEGEERNRGNFPPRFSGRQFPNYSSELNVNALELEDSALYLCASSYRTGAFSGANVLTFGAGSRLTVL.

The CDR3 loop is CASSPRTGGPTGELFF. The CDR3 nucleotides read TGTGCCAGCAGCCCCCGGACAGGGGGCCCCACCGGGGAGCTGTTTTTT. The chain has TRBV7-9 and TRBJ2-2, with 11 bases lining up with TRBD1. Germline lookup yields CDR1 SEHNR and CDR2 FQNEAQ (reference sequence). The V and J ends lost 5 bases and 4 bases, in that order; junction bases with no gene match: 6. This CDR3 has 16 amino acids.

The chain couples TRBV2 to TRBJ1-1; D gene unclear. CDR1 and CDR2 from the germline V gene are SNHLY and FYNNEI. The CDR3 spans 11 residues. Trimming left V 8 bases short and J 5 bases short, with 9 bases between. The CDR3 DNA follows: TGTGCCAGCCTGAGGGAAACTGAAGCTTTCTTT. As protein: CASLRETEAFF.

The chain combines TRBV6-1 with TRBJ1-3; D gene unclear. Germline assignment: CDR1 MNHNS and CDR2 SASEGT. This CDR3 has 16 residues. V was clipped by 4 bases and J by 0 bases, with 13 bases between them. CDR3 loop: CASSVSRTLSGNTIYF. The DNA of the CDR3 is TGTGCCAGCAGTGTATCCAGGACCCTCTCTGGAAACACCATATATTTT.

The gene calls are TRBV30 and TRBJ2-1; 7 positions agree with TRBD2. The ends lost 3 bases at V and 5 bases at J; junction bases unmatched: 10. Germline CDR1 GTSNPN, CDR2 SVGIG (reference sequence). The CDR3 is 15 residues long. In DNA, the CDR3 is TGTGCCTGGAGAAGCACTGGCGGGGGAAACAATGAGCAGTTCTTC. Protein: CAWRSTGGGNNEQFF.

This chain uses TRBV5-6 with TRBJ2-1, with unresolved D. Trimming cost V 1 base and J 7 bases, with 21 bases left between them. CDR3 length equals 17 residues. The germline CDR1 and CDR2 sequences are SGHDT and YYEEEE. The CDR3 nucleotides are TGTGCCAGCAGCTTGTTTCTGTCCGGGTTATCGCGGAATGAGCAGTTCTTC. This translates into CASSLFLSGLSRNEQFF.

The rearrangement uses TRBV30 and TRBJ1-2, with D perhaps TRBD1 (5 bases). Trimming cost V 5 bases and J 2 bases, with 15 bases left between them. Germline V gene lookup returns CDR1 GTSNPN and CDR2 SVGIG (reference sequence). This CDR3 has 14 amino acids. CDR3 in amino acids: CAWGHRTLNYGYTF. The DNA of the CDR3 is TGTGCCTGGGGCCACCGGACATTGAACTATGGCTACACCTTC.

The chain carries TRBV4-3 and TRBJ1-3; no definite D call. CDR1 is LGHNA, CDR2 YSLEER, per germline. The ends were cut back, 0 bases at V and 3 bases at J, with 9 bases in the middle. The CDR3 totals 15 residues. CDR3 residues: CASSQDLERGNTIYF. The CDR3 DNA reads TGCGCCAGCAGCCAAGATTTAGAACGTGGAAACACCATATATTTT.

This clone is termed medium-sized (0.01 to 0.1%). The gene calls are TRBV12-1 and TRBJ2-7; whether TRBD2, the table's D call, matches the DNA was not checked. TRBV12-1 is described as a pseudogene. The CDR3 contains 17 residues. The CDR3: CASRLRSDGGLSYEQYF. The DNA of the CDR3 is TGTGCCAGCAGACTTCGCTCGGATGGAGGACTCTCCTACGAGCAGTACTTC.

This chain connects TRBV4-3 to TRBJ2-7; D perhaps matches TRBD1 (6 bases). This CDR3 has 13 amino acids. Germline CDR1 reads LGHNA; CDR2 reads YSLEER. V dropped 6 bases and J dropped 5 bases, with 14 bases sitting between them. The CDR3 coding sequence is TGCGCCAGCAGACCAACAGGGAGTGACGAGCAGTACTTC. It encodes CASRPTGSDEQYF.

The chain recombines TRBV15 with TRBJ2-7, with D possibly being TRBD1 (6 bases). The germline gives CDR1 LNHNV, CDR2 YYDKDF (reference sequence). This CDR3 spans 16 amino acids. Trimming stripped 0 bases from V and 2 bases from J, with 14 bases between. The CDR3 nucleotides are TGTGCCACCAGCAGAGATCTTTCGGACAGCACCTACGAGCAGTACTTC. Its protein product is CATSRDLSDSTYEQYF.

V gene TRBV9 combines with J gene TRBJ1-1; D not resolved. This CDR3 is built from 16 residues. The V and J ends lost 0 bases and 1 base respectively, with 13 bases between them. CDR1 is SGDLS and CDR2 is YYNGEE in the germline V gene. DNA of the CDR3: TGTGCCAGCAGCGTAGTTTCGGTCGCGGGGAACACTGAAGCTTTCTTT. Protein sequence: CASSVVSVAGNTEAFF.

This clone appeared a single time. The chain has TRBV4-2 and TRBJ2-6, with TRBD1 matching over 7 bases. The V gene end was trimmed by 2 bases and the J gene end by 1 base; junction bases not matched to a gene: 11. The length of the CDR3 is 19 residues. Germline CDR1 and CDR2: LGHNA and YNFKEQ. CDR3 sequence: CASSQNRDSGVSGANVLTF. The CDR3 DNA reads TGTGCCAGCAGCCAAAACCGGGACAGCGGAGTATCTGGGGCCAACGTCCTGACTTTC.

This clone was seen a single time. The genes are TRBV4-2 and TRBJ1-1; D is uncertain. The germline CDR1 and CDR2 sequences are LGHNA and YNFKEQ. CDR3 size: 13 residues. The V gene lost 4 bases and the J gene lost 0 bases, with 6 bases spanning the gap. CDR3 sequence reads: CASSLDMNTEAFF. The CDR3 region has the DNA TGTGCCAGCAGCCTTGACATGAACACTGAAGCTTTCTTT.

The V and J genes are TRBV29-1 and TRBJ2-7, with D unresolved. V was cut by 3 bases and J by 4 bases, with 10 bases left in between. Germline V lookup: CDR1 SQVTM, CDR2 ANQGSEA. CDR3 size: 12 residues. DNA for the CDR3: TGCAGCGTTGAGCAAGGCCCATACGAGCAGTACTTC. Encoded protein: CSVEQGPYEQYF.

The rearrangement links TRBV5-1 to TRBJ2-7; D may be TRBD2 (6 bases). Trimming removed 4 bases from V and 1 base from J, with 12 bases in between. The germline V gene encodes CDR1 SGHRS and CDR2 YFSETQ. The CDR3 contains 14 residues. The CDR3, as DNA: TGCGCCAGCAGCCGGGGGAGTAATTCCTACGAGCAGTACTTC. Its protein is CASSRGSNSYEQYF.

This sequence joins TRBV5-1 and TRBJ2-5; 8 bases fit TRBD2. The V and J ends lost 6 bases and 1 base, in that order; junction bases with no gene match: 8. Germline loops: CDR1 SGHRS, CDR2 YFSETQ. The CDR3 length is 15 residues. The CDR3 loop reads CASTKRERSQETQYF. The CDR3 DNA reads TGCGCCAGCACAAAGCGGGAGAGGAGCCAAGAGACCCAGTACTTC.

CDR3 sequence reads: CASGTFRGQGDYGYTF. The CDR3, as DNA: TGTGCTAGTGGTACCTTCCGCGGACAGGGCGATTATGGCTACACCTTC. The V and J genes are TRBV12-5 and TRBJ1-2; TRBD1 aligns across 8 bases. Per the germline V gene, CDR1 is LGHNT and CDR2 is FRNRAP. The CDR3 is made up of 16 amino acids. After removal of 5 bases from V and 5 bases from J, the junction contained 13 bases not matched to a gene.

The chain recombines TRBV7-9 with TRBJ1-4; D may be TRBD1 (5 bases). Germline V gene lookup returns CDR1 SEHNR and CDR2 FQNEAQ (reference sequence). The CDR3 covers 15 residues. Trimming cost V 1 base and J 8 bases, with 14 bases left between them. The CDR3 reads CASSLVLGAGEKLFF. Written as DNA, the CDR3 is TGTGCCAGCAGCTTAGTGCTAGGGGCTGGGGAAAAACTGTTTTTT.

The rearrangement uses TRBV6-1 and TRBJ1-1; TRBD1 matches at 7 bases. Germline CDR1 is MNHNS and CDR2 is SASEGT. Losses at the gene ends were 6 bases for V and 9 bases for J; bases not matched to a gene: 7. The CDR3 is made up of 12 amino acids. CDR3 in DNA: TGTGCCAGCAGGGTCGGGACAGAGAAAGCTTTCTTT. Amino acids: CASRVGTEKAFF.

This chain links TRBV5-1 with TRBJ2-3, with D perhaps TRBD1 (5 bases). This CDR3 has 15 amino acids. V was trimmed by 6 bases and J by 3 bases, leaving 17 bases between them. Germline loops: CDR1 SGHRS, CDR2 YFSETQ. The CDR3 coding sequence is TGCGCCAGCAAATTGGCAGGGATGGGGACAGATACGCAGTATTTT. Protein: CASKLAGMGTDTQYF. The variable domain in full, completed from reference TRBV5-1 and TRBJ2-3, reads KAGVTQTPRYLIKTRGQQVTLSCSPISGHRSVSWYQQTPGQGLQFLFEYFSETQRNKGNFPGRFSGRQFSNSRSEMNVSTLELGDSALYLCASKLAGMGTDTQYFGPGTRLTVL.

The J gene is TRBJ1-2, the V gene TRBV6-5, with a weak D call TRBD1 (5 bases). V was cut by 5 bases and J by 4 bases, with 11 bases left in between. This CDR3 region has 13 residues. In germline, CDR1 is MNHEY, CDR2 SVGAGI. Here the CDR3 DNA reads TGTGCCAGCAGTCGTGGGGGGGTCTATGGCTACACCTTC. Amino acid sequence: CASSRGGVYGYTF.

The gene calls are TRBV27 and TRBJ2-7; 7 nucleotides align to TRBD1. The CDR3 has 13 residues. Losses at the gene ends were 4 bases for V and 4 bases for J; bases not matched to a gene: 4. The germline gives CDR1 MNHEY, CDR2 SMNVEV (reference sequence). In nucleotides, the CDR3 is TGTGCCAGCAGTTACTCAGGGGGATACGAGCAGTACTTC. Encoded protein: CASSYSGGYEQYF.

The chain employs TRBV4-1 and TRBJ2-1, with TRBD2 matching 9 bases. The V gene end was trimmed by 0 bases and the J gene end by 6 bases; junction bases not matched to a gene: 6. This CDR3 region has 16 residues. Germline CDR1 MGHRA, CDR2 YSYEKL. The CDR3 loop is CASSQDGGGAGNEQFF. The CDR3 DNA sequence: TGCGCCAGCAGCCAAGACGGCGGGGGGGCCGGCAATGAGCAGTTCTTC.